These 10 T cell receptor beta chains were all obtained from the same sample, sequenced in a study of blood T cells in healthy people across ages. Through a sample-barcoded 5' primer and a J-beta primer mix, a second PCR was run for roughly 6 to 11 cycles. TCRdb ran MiXCR on the 5' RACE reads and lists one entry per CDR3 protein. The sample holds about 1.5 million distinct CDR3 sequences, 40% to 45% seen once. The sample was blood. The receptor source for this set is a woman younger than 30 in good health.

This clonotype occurred a few times. The chain joins TRBV12-3 or TRBV12-4 to TRBJ2-1; 12 bases line up with TRBD2. The CDR3 loop spans 14 amino acids. After removal of 5 bases from V and 8 bases from J, the junction contained 4 bases not matched to a gene. CDR3 sequence reads: CASSPSGGAHEQFF. The CDR3 DNA reads TGTGCCAGCAGTCCTAGCGGGGGGGCCCATGAGCAGTTCTTC.

This clonotype was picked up a small number of times. The gene calls are TRBV10-1 and TRBJ2-3; D ambiguous. The CDR3 has 14 residues. Trimming shortened V by 2 bases and J by 2 bases, and 8 bases separated the two germline ends. Germline CDR1 and CDR2: WNHNN and SYGVQD (reference sequence). This CDR3 reads CASSEVPNTDTQYF. CDR3 nucleotides: TGCGCCAGCAGTGAGGTGCCCAACACAGATACGCAGTATTTT.

V usage is TRBV12-3 or TRBV12-4 and J usage is TRBJ1-2; 7 positions agree with TRBD1. The CDR3 length is 14 residues. Trimming at V came to 6 bases and at J to 5 bases, leaving 9 bases not matched to a gene. The CDR3 reads CASSYPGQSYGYTF. The CDR3 nucleotides read TGTGCCAGCAGCTATCCGGGACAGAGTTATGGCTACACCTTC.

The chain carries TRBV2 and TRBJ2-1; 7 bases line up with TRBD1. The J call may not be correct, given that the DNA end is closer to TRBJ2-7. Germline V lookup: CDR1 SNHLY, CDR2 FYNNEI. This CDR3 region has 16 residues. The CDR3 DNA is TGTGCCAGCAGAGCCCTGGCAGGGGGAATATTTAGTGAGCAGTACTTC. Translation gives CASRALAGGIFSEQYF.

The chain links TRBV5-6 to TRBJ2-5, with D unresolved. Germline V lookup: CDR1 SGHDT, CDR2 YYEEEE. V was clipped by 0 bases and J by 7 bases, with 16 bases between them. The CDR3 extends over 15 amino acids. The CDR3 nucleotides read TGTGCCAGCAGCTTGGCCGGTATAAGCGATGCGACCCAGTACTTC. This sequence encodes CASSLAGISDATQYF.

Points on this clonotype: A read error may produce the germline difference seen at one junction end. The V and J genes are TRBV9 and TRBJ2-7; no firm D call. The germline V gene has CDR1 SGDLS and CDR2 YYNGEE. The CDR3 consists of 15 residues. This CDR3 is CTSSVEGSGSYEQYF. The DNA for the CDR3 is TGTACCAGCAGCGTAGAAGGGTCCGGCTCCTACGAGCAGTACTTC.

The rearrangement uses TRBV4-1 and TRBJ2-1; 7 nucleotides align to TRBD1. With V trimmed by 5 bases and J by 3 bases, 7 bases remained unmatched. This CDR3 has 15 amino acids. The V gene's germline CDR1 is MGHRA and CDR2 YSYEKL. CDR3 DNA: TGCGCCAGCAGCACAACAGGGGTTGTCTACAATGAGCAGTTCTTC. Translation: CASSTTGVVYNEQFF.

This clonotype turned up a few times. The rearrangement uses TRBV15 and TRBJ1-1; weak D call: TRBD1 (5 bases). Germline V gives CDR1 LNHNV, CDR2 YYDKDF (reference sequence). This CDR3 is 16 amino acids long. V lost 3 bases, J lost 4 bases, and 18 bases lay in between. The CDR3 nucleotides are TGTGCCACCAGCAGGTCCCCTCTGGGGGAAGGCACTGAAGCTTTCTTT. Translation: CATSRSPLGEGTEAFF. Complete variable domain (other parts from reference TRBV15 and TRBJ1-1): DAMVIQNPRYQVTQFGKPVTLSCSQTLNHNVMYWYQQKSSQAPKLLFHYYDKDFNNEADTPDNFQSRRPNTSFCFLDIRSPGLGDTAMYLCATSRSPLGEGTEAFFGQGTRLTVV.

This chain joins TRBV29-1 and TRBJ2-2, with D uncertain. Germline V gives CDR1 SQVTM, CDR2 ANQGSEA. There are 12 residues in the CDR3. The V end was cut by 3 bases, the J end by 4 bases, with 6 bases between. CDR3 in amino acids: CSVDTFTGELFF. The CDR3 DNA is TGCAGCGTTGACACCTTCACCGGGGAGCTGTTTTTT.

The chain employs TRBV18 and TRBJ2-2, with D perhaps matching TRBD2 (6 bases). The germline CDR1 and CDR2 sequences are KGHSH and LQKENI. This CDR3 has 19 amino acids. Trimming shortened V by 6 bases and J by 0 bases, and 23 bases separated the two germline ends. The CDR3 nucleotides read TGTGCCAGCTCCGCAGGAGGGGCGAGAGCTCAGCCGAACACCGGGGAGCTGTTTTTT. Amino acid sequence: CASSAGGARAQPNTGELFF.